Listed here are 29 T cell receptor beta chains from one sample, sequenced in a study of blood T cell repertoires in COVID-19. Measured with immunoSEQ multiplex PCR; TCRdb has only the in-frame clones, and not every one. The table shows more than 12,000 clones, with 60% to 80% occurring only once. Sequenced sample: peripheral blood. Every receptor here comes from a human donor in a cohort sampled during active COVID-19.

The V and J genes are TRBV19 and TRBJ1-5; 8 nucleotides match TRBD1. V lost 2 bases, J lost 5 bases, and 5 bases stayed unmatched. The germline V gene has CDR1 LNHDA and CDR2 SQIVND (reference sequence). This CDR3 spans 15 amino acids. CDR3 in DNA: TGTGCCAGTAGTATATCGGGACAGGTTCATCAGCCCCAGCATTTT. Translating it yields CASSISGQVHQPQHF.

This clone was seen only a few times. The DNA for the CDR3 is TGTGCCAGCAGTCCCGAGACAGGGATGCCCTACGAGCAGTACTTC. Translated: CASSPETGMPYEQYF. This chain joins TRBV28 and TRBJ2-7, with 7 bases aligning to TRBD1. The CDR3 is made up of 15 amino acids. Germline CDR1 and CDR2: MDHEN and SYDVKM. V gave up 5 bases and J gave up 2 bases; unmatched junction bases: 9.

This rearrangement joins TRBV6-1 to TRBJ2-3; 7 bases are a match to TRBD2. Germline CDR1 and CDR2: MNHNS and SASEGT. The trim removed 2 bases at V and 5 bases at J, leaving 7 bases unmatched. This CDR3 is 15 amino acids long. For the CDR3, the DNA is TGTGCCAGCAGTGAAATTCTTGGGGGGGAAGATACGCAGTATTTT. Its translation: CASSEILGGEDTQYF.

The chain links TRBV19 to TRBJ2-3; 10 bases are a match to TRBD1. Germline values: CDR1 LNHDA, CDR2 SQIVND (reference sequence). J lost 4 bases, V lost 7 bases, and 5 bases had no gene match. This CDR3 is built from 14 residues. In DNA, the CDR3 is TGTGCCAGTACCCTAGGACAGGGGGCAGATACGCAGTATTTT. Encoded protein: CASTLGQGADTQYF.

The chain links TRBV19 to TRBJ2-2, with 11 bases that match TRBD2. The V segment lost 9 bases and the J segment 1 base; nucleotides outside the gene matches: 16. Germline-derived CDR1 and CDR2 are LNHDA and SQIVND (reference sequence). The CDR3 consists of 19 residues. The CDR3 sequence: CASSAEGWLAGGNTGELFF. DNA for the CDR3: TGTGCCAGCAGTGCGGAGGGTTGGCTAGCGGGAGGGAACACCGGGGAGCTGTTTTTT.

This clone came up a few times. The V gene is TRBV15, the J gene TRBJ2-1; a weak D match, TRBD1 (6 bases). The CDR3 spans 15 residues. Germline lookup yields CDR1 LNHNV and CDR2 YYDKDF (reference sequence). V was cut by 0 bases and J by 8 bases, with 14 bases left in between. The CDR3 bases are TGTGCCACCAGCAGAGACCCGTACGGGACATATGAGCAGTTCTTC. It yields the protein CATSRDPYGTYEQFF.

The rearrangement joins TRBV7-2 to TRBJ1-6, with TRBD1 matching over 7 bases. The CDR3 covers 14 residues. V trimming: 5 bases; J trimming: 8 bases; junction bases outside the gene matches: 6. From germline, CDR1 is SGHTA and CDR2 FQGNSA. In DNA form, the CDR3 reads TGTGCCAGCAGCCTTTACAGGGGTGATTCACCCCTCCACTTT. It translates to CASSLYRGDSPLHF.

This chain links TRBV30 with TRBJ1-5, with D possibly TRBD1 on 5 matching bases. Germline loops: CDR1 GTSNPN, CDR2 SVGIG (reference sequence). V shed 2 bases and J shed 9 bases, with 14 bases lying between them. CDR3 length: 13 amino acids. CDR3 loop: CAWSSGMGGPQHF. CDR3 in DNA: TGTGCCTGGAGTTCGGGCATGGGGGGGCCCCAGCATTTT.

The gene calls are TRBV29-1 and TRBJ2-5, with 7 bases aligning to TRBD1. This CDR3 spans 12 amino acids. Looked up from germline, CDR1 is SQVTM and CDR2 is ANQGSEA. J lost 1 base, V lost 5 bases, and 1 base had no gene match. CDR3 in amino acids: CSVNRGQETQYF. Here the CDR3 DNA reads TGCAGCGTTAACAGGGGCCAAGAGACCCAGTACTTC.

The rearrangement links TRBV7-2 to TRBJ2-6; TRBD1 matches at 8 bases. The CDR3 consists of 19 residues. Germline V lookup: CDR1 SGHTA, CDR2 FQGNSA. V trimming: 3 bases; J trimming: 1 base; junction bases outside the gene matches: 11. CDR3 coding DNA: TGTGCCAGCAGCTTGTTGTTCGCAGGGGGCGGGTCTGGGGCCAACGTCCTGACTTTC. This codes for CASSLLFAGGGSGANVLTF.

The chain carries TRBV19 and TRBJ1-1; 9 bases match TRBD1. The CDR3 runs 17 residues. Germline loops: CDR1 LNHDA, CDR2 SQIVND (reference sequence). Germline trimming cut 8 bases from V and 0 bases from J; bases unmatched to any gene: 13. The CDR3 sequence: CASSDGTGRKMNTEAFF. The CDR3 DNA sequence: TGTGCCAGTTCTGACGGGACAGGGAGGAAGATGAACACTGAAGCTTTCTTT.

This sequence joins TRBV6-5 and TRBJ1-2; D might be TRBD1 (5 bases). Trimming removed 7 bases from V and 3 bases from J, with 18 bases in between. CDR1 is MNHEY and CDR2 is SVGAGI in the germline V gene. The CDR3 sequence is 15 residues long. The CDR3 loop reads CASTSGSRRDYGYTF. The DNA of the CDR3 is TGTGCCAGCACGTCAGGGAGTAGGAGGGACTATGGCTACACCTTC.

This chain connects TRBV28 to TRBJ1-1, with 7 bases lining up with TRBD1. This CDR3 is 17 amino acids long. Germline CDR1 is MDHEN and CDR2 is SYDVKM. V lost 4 bases, J lost 4 bases, and 15 bases stayed unmatched. The CDR3 loop reads CASSSGQAGIGSTEAFF. Written as DNA, the CDR3 is TGTGCCAGCAGTTCTGGACAGGCTGGTATTGGAAGCACTGAAGCTTTCTTT.

The J gene is TRBJ2-1, the V gene TRBV27; D gene ambiguous. CDR1 is MNHEY, CDR2 SMNVEV, per germline (reference sequence). The V end was cut by 8 bases, the J end by 0 bases, with 11 bases between. The CDR3 has 14 amino acids. The CDR3 DNA follows: TGTGCCAGCGCACAGATAGACTCCTACAATGAGCAGTTCTTC. Protein product: CASAQIDSYNEQFF.

The rearrangement uses TRBV28 and TRBJ2-6; 12 bases are shared with TRBD2. From germline, CDR1 is MDHEN and CDR2 SYDVKM. V trimming: 10 bases; J trimming: 2 bases; junction bases outside the gene matches: 3. This CDR3 comprises 15 residues. The chain's CDR3 is CATSGGATGANVLTF. The CDR3 nucleotides read TGTGCCACTAGCGGGGGGGCCACTGGGGCCAACGTCCTGACTTTC.

DNA for the CDR3: TGTGCCAGCAGTCAGGTCTCTGGGGCCAACGTCCTGACTTTC. Its translation: CASSQVSGANVLTF. This sequence joins TRBV28 and TRBJ2-6; D gene uncertain. CDR1 and CDR2 (germline): MDHEN, SYDVKM. Trimming took off 5 bases at V and 0 bases at J, with 5 bases between the two ends. This CDR3 has 14 residues.

The chain is built from TRBV7-9 and TRBJ2-1; D is unclear. Germline V lookup: CDR1 SEHNR, CDR2 FQNEAQ (reference sequence). This CDR3 has 11 amino acids. V lost 2 bases to trimming and J lost 15 bases, with 11 bases between them. CDR3: CASSLKESTFF. The CDR3 DNA follows: TGTGCCAGCAGCTTAAAGGAGTCCACGTTCTTC.

A single count supports this clone. The chain has TRBV29-1 and TRBJ2-7, with 8 bases fitting TRBD1. The germline CDR1 and CDR2 sequences are SQVTM and ANQGSEA. The trim removed 1 base at V and 3 bases at J, leaving 5 bases unmatched. The CDR3 spans 14 residues. CDR3 sequence: CSVEATGEFYEQYF. The CDR3 bases are TGCAGCGTTGAAGCGACAGGGGAATTCTACGAGCAGTACTTC.

V gene TRBV19 combines with J gene TRBJ2-1; 14 bases fit TRBD2. V shed 5 bases, J shed 6 bases, and the junction held 6 bases outside the gene matches. The CDR3 is made up of 16 amino acids. Germline V CDR1 and CDR2: LNHDA, SQIVND (reference sequence). The CDR3 coding sequence is TGTGCCAGTAGTCCTCCGGGACTAGCGGGAGCCAATGAGCAGTTCTTC. Amino acid sequence: CASSPPGLAGANEQFF. The full variable domain, its missing parts supplied by reference TRBV19 and TRBJ2-1, is DGGITQSPKYLFRKEGQNVTLSCEQNLNHDAMYWYRQDPGQGLRLIYYSQIVNDFQKGDIAEGYSVSREKKESFPLTVTSAQKNPTAFYLCASSPPGLAGANEQFFGPGTRLTVL.

The rearrangement links TRBV30 to TRBJ2-3, with D possibly matching TRBD2 (5 bases). This CDR3 has 16 residues. Germline V gene sequence: CDR1 GTSNPN, CDR2 SVGIG (reference sequence). V shed 3 bases and J shed 1 base, with 17 bases lying between them. This CDR3 is CAWSGNSPEGTDTQYF. CDR3 bases: TGTGCCTGGAGCGGGAATAGCCCTGAGGGCACAGATACGCAGTATTTT.

This clone was picked up one time. This rearrangement joins TRBV5-1 to TRBJ1-1; 8 bases map to TRBD1. Losses at the gene ends were 4 bases for V and 4 bases for J; bases not matched to a gene: 9. The CDR3 length is 15 residues. Per germline, CDR1 SGHRS and CDR2 YFSETQ. The CDR3: CASSATGARGTEAFF. The CDR3 DNA reads as TGCGCCAGCAGCGCGACAGGGGCGAGGGGCACTGAAGCTTTCTTT. Looking up the rest from reference TRBV5-1 and TRBJ1-1 gives the full variable domain: KAGVTQTPRYLIKTRGQQVTLSCSPISGHRSVSWYQQTPGQGLQFLFEYFSETQRNKGNFPGRFSGRQFSNSRSEMNVSTLELGDSALYLCASSATGARGTEAFFGQGTRLTVV.

This clone has just one count. The chain is built from TRBV27 and TRBJ2-7, with D possibly TRBD2 on 7 matching bases. Trimming left V 2 bases short and J 5 bases short, with 13 bases between. Germline CDR1 reads MNHEY; CDR2 reads SMNVEV (reference sequence). CDR3 length: 14 residues. The CDR3 loop reads CASSLRGGQDEQYF. The CDR3 region has the DNA TGTGCCAGCAGTTTAAGGGGGGGGCAGGACGAGCAGTACTTC.

The chain has TRBV18 and TRBJ2-1, with a possible D match to TRBD1 (5 bases). Germline V lookup: CDR1 KGHSH, CDR2 LQKENI. This CDR3 comprises 15 residues. The V and J ends lost 5 bases and 8 bases respectively, with 19 bases between them. CDR3 sequence reads: CASSDQGFKADEQFF. The DNA of the CDR3 is TGTGCCAGCTCAGACCAGGGTTTTAAGGCCGATGAGCAGTTCTTC. Full variable domain (remainder filled in from reference TRBV18 and TRBJ2-1): NAGVMQNPRHLVRRRGQEARLRCSPMKGHSHVYWYRQLPEEGLKFMVYLQKENIIDESGMPKERFSAEFPKEGPSILRIQQVVRGDSAAYFCASSDQGFKADEQFFGPGTRLTVL.

This clone was observed a single time. This chain connects TRBV6-1 to TRBJ2-1; a possible D gene is TRBD1 (5 bases). CDR3 length equals 16 residues. V lost 4 bases, J lost 5 bases, and 18 bases lay in between. Germline CDR1 and CDR2: MNHNS and SASEGT. CDR3 amino acids: CASSAGPQTFNNEQFF. CDR3 DNA sequence: TGTGCCAGCAGTGCAGGGCCACAGACGTTCAACAATGAGCAGTTCTTC.

The chain couples TRBV9 to TRBJ2-3, with D possibly matching TRBD2 (6 bases). The CDR3 runs to 16 residues. The V gene lost 1 base and the J gene lost 0 bases, with 12 bases spanning the gap. Per the germline V gene, CDR1 is SGDLS and CDR2 is YYNGEE. CDR3 in amino acids: CASSVKDGTSTDTQYF. CDR3 DNA: TGTGCCAGCAGCGTAAAGGACGGGACTAGCACAGATACGCAGTATTTT.

J is TRBJ2-2 and V is TRBV5-1; 11 nucleotides match TRBD2. Germline CDR1 and CDR2: SGHRS and YFSETQ. Trimming at V came to 4 bases and at J to 8 bases, leaving 13 bases not matched to a gene. The CDR3 runs 17 residues. The CDR3: CASSPDLVLAGAGELFF. The CDR3 DNA reads TGCGCCAGCAGCCCCGACCTCGTACTAGCGGGGGCTGGGGAGCTGTTTTTT.

V gene TRBV19 combines with J gene TRBJ1-4; no definite D call. This CDR3 has 14 amino acids. Trimming cost V 3 bases and J 0 bases, with 5 bases left between them. The germline CDR1 and CDR2 sequences are LNHDA and SQIVND (reference sequence). CDR3 loop: CASSIRTTNEKLFF. The CDR3 nucleotides read TGTGCCAGTAGTATTAGAACAACTAATGAAAAACTGTTTTTT.

The rearrangement uses TRBV5-1 and TRBJ2-2, with 8 bases fitting TRBD2. Germline loops: CDR1 SGHRS, CDR2 YFSETQ. The CDR3 runs 19 residues. With 3 bases clipped from V and 0 bases from J, the junction kept 13 bases outside the gene matches. The CDR3 sequence is CASSSDGLAQTSNTGELFF. The CDR3 DNA reads as TGCGCCAGCAGCTCCGACGGACTAGCTCAGACCTCGAACACCGGGGAGCTGTTTTTT. Using reference TRBV5-1 and TRBJ2-2 for the parts outside the CDR3, the full variable domain is KAGVTQTPRYLIKTRGQQVTLSCSPISGHRSVSWYQQTPGQGLQFLFEYFSETQRNKGNFPGRFSGRQFSNSRSEMNVSTLELGDSALYLCASSSDGLAQTSNTGELFFGEGSRLTVL.

This clone was detected a few times. The J gene is TRBJ1-3, the V gene TRBV30; the D is unclear. CDR1 and CDR2 from the germline V gene are GTSNPN and SVGIG (reference sequence). CDR3 length equals 15 residues. V shed 8 bases and J shed 0 bases, with 17 bases lying between them. The CDR3 DNA is TGTGCCGCCCCCTTAGCAGCCGGCTCTGGAAACACCATATATTTT. Residues: CAAPLAAGSGNTIYF.